The TCR beta chain under discussion was sequenced for a study of vaccination and CD4 T cells after COVID-19. Study information: Blood was drawn a median around 73 days post second dose, range 14 to 241. The control cultures got either a CEFX pool, an HIV-1 Nef pool, or no peptide at all. In culture, cells were exposed to overlapping spike peptides from SARS-CoV-2, HCoV-NL63, HCoV-OC43 and HCoV-229E.

This clonotype was seen only a few times. What it binds is unknown. Cultured CD4+ T cells had their DNA profiled by the Oncomine TCR Beta short-read assay. Investigators obtained genomic DNA by extraction from cultured CD4+ T cells. MiXCR was run by TCRdb on the PCR reads, yielding one entry per CDR3 protein. The table has approximately 17,000 distinct CDR3 sequences, around 55% seen once; the top ten hold 15% to 20%. Treatment given: roughly 11-day PBMC culture with coronavirus spike peptide pools or control peptides (ViraFEST assay). This CDR3 spans 14 amino acids. Trimming cost V 6 bases and J 6 bases; bases outside gene matches: 7. Germline assignment: CDR1 SNHLY and CDR2 FYNNEI.

The source is a human donor who had recovered from COVID-19. Source material: CD4+ T cells from blood, cultured in vitro. The chain links TRBV2 to TRBJ1-1; 10 positions match TRBD1. CDR3 bases: TGTGCCAGCAGCGCGGGACAGGGGTTCGCTGAAGCTTTCTTT. It is translated as CASSAGQGFAEAFF. Based on the CDR3 plus reference TRBV2 and TRBJ1-1, the full variable domain is EPEVTQTPSHQVTQMGQEVILRCVPISNHLYFYWYRQILGQKVEFLVSFYNNEISEKSEIFDDQFSVERPDGSNFTLKIRSTKLEDSAMYFCASSAGQGFAEAFFGQGTRLTVV.